This T cell receptor beta chain is drawn from a study of molecular identifiers for immune sequencing clone quantification. Findings of the study overall: Among under 1.1 million naive cells, spiked Jurkat TCR RNA from a single cell was reportedly detectable.

Comments on this clonotype: The antigen is undetermined.

TCRdb re-called the PCR reads with MiXCR, one entry per CDR3 protein. The sample lists about 630,000 distinct CDR3 sequences, over 25% seen once, with 0.78% in the top ten. Germline CDR1 reads LNHDA; CDR2 reads SQIVND (reference sequence). V dropped 7 bases and J dropped 3 bases, with 13 bases sitting between them. CDR3 length: 14 amino acids. The chain links TRBV19 to TRBJ1-5; no clear D gene. Sequencing was performed on naive CD8+ T cells from blood, with Jurkat cell RNA spiked in. Subset specified: FACS-sorted CD8+CD4-CCR7+CD45RA+ naive T cells. The receptor comes from a human donor in good health. Some libraries in this study had Jurkat cell RNA spiked in. The CDR3 spells CASTHPGFNQPQHF. The CDR3 nucleotides are TGTGCCAGTACCCACCCGGGTTTCAATCAGCCCCAGCATTTT.